This TCR beta chain was sequenced during a study of cytomegalovirus exposure and HLA in healthy donors. The study, taken as a whole, reports: Some V segments, including TRBV6-2 and TRBV6-3, were excluded as indistinguishable.

The CDR3 has 15 residues. Losses at the gene ends were 2 bases for V and 4 bases for J; bases not matched to a gene: 6. Germline loops: CDR1 SGHRS, CDR2 YFSETQ. Regarding this clone: As yet, its antigen is unknown.

PCR employed 60 Vbeta and 13 Jbeta primers. This table comes from immunoSEQ multiplex PCR, and its TCRdb copy is limited to in-frame clones, with some not included. The sample lists under 60,000 clones, about 72% occurring once. Sample: PBMCs. The rearrangement links TRBV5-1 to TRBJ1-2; 9 bases match TRBD1. This TCR was recovered from a woman between 40 and 50 years old in good health and CMV-seropositive. The CDR3 is CASSLPGQGSYGYTF. DNA for the CDR3: TGCGCCAGCAGCTTACCGGGACAGGGATCCTATGGCTACACCTTC.